The 25 T cell receptor beta chains below were found in one sample sequenced in a study of OX40 agonist ivuxolimab in advanced cancers. Only in-frame clones appear in the TCRdb table, and some are missing; sequencing was by immunoSEQ multiplex PCR. The table includes 65,000 to 95,000 clones, roughly 90% detected once. The source was CD4+ or CD8+ T cells sorted from blood, collected in a trial of the OX40 agonist ivuxolimab. The receptor source for this set is an adult with an advanced solid tumor such as melanoma, head and neck, liver or kidney cancer.

V is TRBV7-2 and J is TRBJ2-4, with TRBD2 matching 9 bases. In germline, CDR1 is SGHTA, CDR2 FQGNSA. The CDR3 has 18 residues. V was clipped by 1 base and J by 0 bases; unmatched bases: 7. The CDR3 is CASSLDSGSEGAKNIQYF. CDR3 nucleotide sequence: TGTGCCAGCAGCTTAGATAGCGGGAGCGAAGGAGCCAAAAACATTCAGTACTTC. The full variable domain, in which reference TRBV7-2 and TRBJ2-4 provide the parts outside the CDR3, is GAGVSQSPSNKVTEKGKDVELRCDPISGHTALYWYRQSLGQGLEFLIYFQGNSAPDKSGLPSDRFSAERTGGSVSTLTIQRTQQEDSAVYLCASSLDSGSEGAKNIQYFGAGTRLSVL.

The chain employs TRBV2 and TRBJ1-4, with 8 bases that match TRBD1. The length of the CDR3 is 16 residues. Germline V gives CDR1 SNHLY, CDR2 FYNNEI. V lost 7 bases to trimming and J lost 7 bases; unmatched junction nucleotides: 14. CDR3 amino acids: CASNDRGDGSSEKLFF. DNA of the CDR3: TGTGCCAGCAACGACAGGGGCGACGGTAGTAGTGAAAAACTGTTTTTT.

This clone was detected once. V usage is TRBV15 and J usage is TRBJ2-5; D is unclear. Trimming took 0 bases from V and 4 from J, leaving 18 bases between them. The V gene's germline CDR1 is LNHNV and CDR2 YYDKDF (reference sequence). The CDR3 length is 17 residues. The CDR3 DNA reads TGTGCCACCAGCAGAGATCTCGGCCAGGCCGGTGGAGAGACCCAGTACTTC. Amino acids: CATSRDLGQAGGETQYF.

As regards this clone: One junction end disagrees with the germline gene, perhaps due to a read error. The chain recombines TRBV7-7 with TRBJ2-1; 13 bases match TRBD2. The V gene's germline CDR1 is SSHAT and CDR2 FNYEAQ (reference sequence). This CDR3 has 15 residues. The CDR3 DNA follows: TGTGCTAGCAGCCCCGGGACTAGCGGGAACAATGAGCAGTTCTTC. Translating gives CASSPGTSGNNEQFF. Full variable domain (rest looked up from reference TRBV7-7 and TRBJ2-1): GAGVSQSPRYKVTKRGQDVTLRCDPISSHATLYWYQQALGQGPEFLTYFNYEAQPDKSGLPSDRFSAERPEGSISTLTIQRTEQRDSAMYRCASSPGTSGNNEQFFGPGTRLTVL.

CDR3 residues: CASSFLAVSYEQYF. The CDR3 region has the DNA TGTGCCAGCAGCTTCCTAGCGGTTTCCTACGAGCAGTACTTC. The V call is TRBV7-2, the J call TRBJ2-7, with 7 bases aligning to TRBD2. The CDR3 runs to 14 residues. V lost 3 bases to trimming and J lost 1 base; unmatched junction nucleotides: 3. The germline gives CDR1 SGHTA, CDR2 FQGNSA.

This sequence joins TRBV27 and TRBJ1-5; D uncertain. CDR3 length: 13 residues. V lost 3 bases, J lost 2 bases, and 5 bases lay in between. The germline V gene has CDR1 MNHEY and CDR2 SMNVEV (reference sequence). In nucleotides, the CDR3 is TGTGCCAGCAGTTTTCGTGGCAATCAGCCCCAGCATTTT. Residues: CASSFRGNQPQHF.

The genes are TRBV11-3 and TRBJ1-1; 9 nucleotides match TRBD1. The junction had 3 bases not matched to a gene; V was cut back by 5 bases and J by 5 bases. CDR3 size: 13 residues. CDR1 SGHNT and CDR2 YENEEA come from the germline V gene. The CDR3 is CASSTGGSTEAFF. Written as DNA, the CDR3 is TGTGCCAGCAGCACAGGGGGCTCTACTGAAGCTTTCTTT.

The rearrangement links TRBV5-1 to TRBJ1-2, with D tentatively TRBD1 (6 bases). Germline CDR1 and CDR2: SGHRS and YFSETQ. V was shortened by 0 bases and J by 6 bases, with 12 bases between the two germline ends. The CDR3 is 14 amino acids. CDR3 loop: CASSLDRVQDGYTF. For the CDR3, the DNA is TGCGCCAGCAGCTTGGACAGGGTTCAGGATGGCTACACCTTC.

CDR3 sequence reads: CASSTNTGTGRSNTGELFF. The CDR3 DNA reads as TGTGCCAGTAGTACCAATACCGGGACAGGGAGATCGAACACCGGGGAGCTGTTTTTT. The V gene is TRBV19, the J gene TRBJ2-2, with 9 bases lining up with TRBD1. This CDR3 has 19 residues. Trimming removed 4 bases from V and 0 bases from J; junction bases left unmatched: 12. Per the germline V gene, CDR1 is LNHDA and CDR2 is SQIVND (reference sequence).

The chain uses TRBV28 and TRBJ1-1; D not certain. The CDR3 consists of 12 residues. Germline lookup yields CDR1 MDHEN and CDR2 SYDVKM. V was trimmed by 6 bases and J by 8 bases, leaving 13 bases between them. The CDR3 DNA is TGTGCCAGCAGGATACCGGGTTCGGAAGCTTTCTTT. As protein: CASRIPGSEAFF.

The gene calls are TRBV28 and TRBJ2-3; maybe TRBD2 (5 bases). The CDR3 extends over 15 amino acids. Per the germline V gene, CDR1 is MDHEN and CDR2 is SYDVKM. Trimming took off 3 bases at V and 0 bases at J, with 10 bases between the two ends. CDR3 loop: CASSFRGLSTDTQYF. Here the CDR3 DNA reads TGTGCCAGCAGTTTCAGAGGGCTGAGCACAGATACGCAGTATTTT.

The chain employs TRBV6-5 and TRBJ1-2; D remains unclear. V was pared by 8 bases and J by 2 bases, with 12 bases between. The CDR3 consists of 13 residues. Germline V gene data show CDR1 as MNHEY and CDR2 as SVGAGI. The CDR3 nucleotides read TGTGCCAGCTCGCACATAGAGAACTATGGCTACACCTTC. It is translated as CASSHIENYGYTF.

This chain connects TRBV11-2 to TRBJ2-3; no clear D. The CDR3 spans 13 residues. Germline CDR1 SGHAT, CDR2 FQNNGV. V was shortened by 4 bases and J by 8 bases, with 13 bases between the two germline ends. Here the CDR3 DNA reads TGTGCCAGCAGCTACCGTTTCGGGCGTACGCAGTATTTT. This gives the protein CASSYRFGRTQYF.

The gene calls are TRBV5-1 and TRBJ2-7; TRBD1 matches 7 bases. Looked up from germline, CDR1 is SGHRS and CDR2 is YFSETQ. CDR3 length equals 14 residues. V dropped 1 base and J dropped 3; count of bases not matched to a gene: 4. The CDR3 reads CASSLTGTDYEQYF. The CDR3 DNA sequence: TGCGCCAGCAGCTTGACCGGGACAGACTACGAGCAGTACTTC.

The V gene is TRBV5-1, the J gene TRBJ2-5, with TRBD2 matching 8 bases. With 4 bases clipped from V and 7 bases from J, the junction kept 9 bases outside the gene matches. CDR1 SGHRS and CDR2 YFSETQ come from the germline V gene. The CDR3 runs 14 residues. The CDR3 reads CASSLRGDEGTQYF. As DNA, the CDR3 is TGCGCCAGCAGCCTGCGGGGGGACGAAGGGACCCAGTACTTC.

The chain couples TRBV4-1 to TRBJ2-1, with TRBD1 identical over 7 bases. V trimming: 3 bases; J trimming: 9 bases; junction bases outside the gene matches: 8. Germline values: CDR1 MGHRA, CDR2 YSYEKL. This CDR3 region has 14 residues. CDR3 bases: TGCGCCAGCAGCCATCCCGACAGGGTACCTGAGCAGTTCTTC. Protein: CASSHPDRVPEQFF.

The chain joins TRBV11-3 to TRBJ2-3, with TRBD1 matching over 10 bases. V lost 5 bases, J lost 5 bases, and 7 bases stayed unmatched. CDR1 and CDR2 (germline): SGHNT, YENEEA. The CDR3 runs to 15 residues. The CDR3 loop reads CASSPRQGAGDTQYF. The CDR3 DNA follows: TGTGCCAGCAGCCCGCGACAGGGGGCGGGAGATACGCAGTATTTT.

This sequence joins TRBV19 and TRBJ1-4, with D perhaps matching TRBD1 (6 bases). This CDR3 spans 15 amino acids. In germline, CDR1 is LNHDA, CDR2 SQIVND (reference sequence). The V gene lost 7 bases and the J gene lost 0 bases, with 12 bases spanning the gap. This CDR3 is CASTEQGSTNEKLFF. The DNA for the CDR3 is TGTGCCAGTACCGAACAGGGATCAACTAATGAAAAACTGTTTTTT.

This clone is a singleton in its sample. V gene TRBV7-2 combines with J gene TRBJ1-1; TRBD1 matches at 7 bases. The V gene end was trimmed by 5 bases and the J gene end by 9 bases; junction bases not matched to a gene: 12. Germline V gene lookup returns CDR1 SGHTA and CDR2 FQGNSA. This CDR3 contains 14 residues. The CDR3 sequence: CASSLETGRKKAFF. DNA of the CDR3: TGTGCCAGCAGCCTGGAGACAGGGAGGAAAAAAGCTTTCTTT.

The gene calls are TRBV6-6 and TRBJ2-5; the match to TRBD1 covers 7 bases. CDR1 is MNHNY and CDR2 is SVGAGI in the germline V gene (reference sequence). V lost 6 bases and J lost 4; bases outside the gene matches: 11. This CDR3 contains 15 residues. In DNA, the CDR3 is TGTGCCAGCAGGCCCGACAGGGAATGGCGAGAGACCCAGTACTTC. Translated: CASRPDREWRETQYF.

J is TRBJ1-1 and V is TRBV5-1, with D perhaps TRBD1 (5 bases). This CDR3 contains 16 residues. Germline V lookup: CDR1 SGHRS, CDR2 YFSETQ. The ends were cut back, 2 bases at V and 4 bases at J, with 18 bases in the middle. The CDR3 region has the DNA TGCGCCAGCAGCTTTTCCCTACCCGGAGGGGCCACTGAAGCTTTCTTT. This gives the protein CASSFSLPGGATEAFF.

The CDR3: CASSDPRPSGKVSIQETQYF. The CDR3 region has the DNA TGCGCCAGCAGTGATCCGAGGCCTAGCGGTAAAGTCTCGATACAAGAGACCCAGTACTTC. This rearrangement joins TRBV10-2 to TRBJ2-5; 7 bases are a match to TRBD2. The CDR3 sequence is 20 residues long. Per the germline V gene, CDR1 is WSHSY and CDR2 is SAAADI. After removal of 3 bases from V and 2 bases from J, the junction contained 21 bases not matched to a gene.

The chain joins TRBV18 to TRBJ2-5; D is uncertain. This CDR3 spans 13 amino acids. Germline V gene data show CDR1 as KGHSH and CDR2 as LQKENI. Trimming took off 2 bases at V and 5 bases at J, with 9 bases between the two ends. The CDR3 region is CASSPLLAETQYF. CDR3 nucleotides: TGTGCCAGCTCACCATTACTCGCGGAGACCCAGTACTTC.

This clone was seen a single time. The rearrangement joins TRBV4-3 to TRBJ2-7; D call uncertain. Trimming shortened V by 3 bases and J by 1 base, and 4 bases separated the two germline ends. The CDR3 runs to 12 residues. Germline V lookup: CDR1 LGHNA, CDR2 YSLEER. CDR3 DNA sequence: TGCGCCAGCAGCCAGGGTTCCTACGAGCAGTACTTC. Amino acid sequence: CASSQGSYEQYF.

The CDR3 region is CASRAATDTEKLFF. DNA for the CDR3: TGTGCCAGCCGGGCGGCGACAGACACTGAAAAACTGTTTTTT. This sequence joins TRBV18 and TRBJ1-4; possible D gene TRBD1, 5 bases. The germline CDR1 and CDR2 sequences are KGHSH and LQKENI. The V and J ends lost 8 bases and 7 bases respectively, with 17 bases between them. The CDR3 is made up of 14 amino acids.